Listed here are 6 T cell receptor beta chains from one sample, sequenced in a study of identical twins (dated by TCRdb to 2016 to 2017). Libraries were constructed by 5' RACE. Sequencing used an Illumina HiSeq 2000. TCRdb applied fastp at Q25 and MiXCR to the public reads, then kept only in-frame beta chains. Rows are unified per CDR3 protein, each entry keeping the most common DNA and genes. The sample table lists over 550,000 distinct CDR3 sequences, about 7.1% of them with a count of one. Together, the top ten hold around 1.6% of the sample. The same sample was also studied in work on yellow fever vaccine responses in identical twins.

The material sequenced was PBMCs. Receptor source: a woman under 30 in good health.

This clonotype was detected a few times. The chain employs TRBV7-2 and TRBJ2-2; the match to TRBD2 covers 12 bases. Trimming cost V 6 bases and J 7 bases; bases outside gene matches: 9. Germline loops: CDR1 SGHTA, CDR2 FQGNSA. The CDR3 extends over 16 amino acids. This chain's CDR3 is CASSNRLAGAIGELFF. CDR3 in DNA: TGTGCCAGCAGTAACAGACTAGCGGGAGCTATCGGGGAGCTGTTTTTT.

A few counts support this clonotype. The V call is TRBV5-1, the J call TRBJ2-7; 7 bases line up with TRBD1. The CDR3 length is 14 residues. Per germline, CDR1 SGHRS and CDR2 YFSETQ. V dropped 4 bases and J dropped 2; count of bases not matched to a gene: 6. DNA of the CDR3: TGCGCCAGCAGCGAGGCAGGGACAGCCTACGAGCAGTACTTC. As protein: CASSEAGTAYEQYF.

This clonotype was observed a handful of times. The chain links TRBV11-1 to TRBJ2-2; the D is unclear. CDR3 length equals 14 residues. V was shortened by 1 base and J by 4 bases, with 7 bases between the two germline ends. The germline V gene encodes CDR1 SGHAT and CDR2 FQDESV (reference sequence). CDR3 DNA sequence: TGTGCCAGCAGCTTAGTCGCCGTCACCGGGGAGCTGTTTTTT. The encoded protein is CASSLVAVTGELFF.

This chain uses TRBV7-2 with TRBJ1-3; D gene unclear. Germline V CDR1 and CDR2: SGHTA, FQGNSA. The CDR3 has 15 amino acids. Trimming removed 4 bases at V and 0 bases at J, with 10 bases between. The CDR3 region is CASSSRDISGNTIYF. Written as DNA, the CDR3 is TGTGCCAGCAGCTCCCGGGATATCTCTGGAAACACCATATATTTT.

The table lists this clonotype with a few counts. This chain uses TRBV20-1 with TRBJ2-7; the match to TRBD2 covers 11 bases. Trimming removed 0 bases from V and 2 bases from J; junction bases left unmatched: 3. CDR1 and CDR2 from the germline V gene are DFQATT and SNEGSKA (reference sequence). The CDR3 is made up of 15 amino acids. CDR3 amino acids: CSARDLAGGTYEQYV. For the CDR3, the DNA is TGCAGTGCTAGAGATCTAGCGGGGGGAACCTACGAGCAGTACGTC.

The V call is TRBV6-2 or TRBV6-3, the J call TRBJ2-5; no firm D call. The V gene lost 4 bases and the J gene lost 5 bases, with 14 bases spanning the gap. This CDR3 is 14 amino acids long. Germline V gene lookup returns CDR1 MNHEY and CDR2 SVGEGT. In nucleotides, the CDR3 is TGTGCCAGCAGTTCTCCCAGAAATATTGAGACCCAGTACTTC. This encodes CASSSPRNIETQYF.